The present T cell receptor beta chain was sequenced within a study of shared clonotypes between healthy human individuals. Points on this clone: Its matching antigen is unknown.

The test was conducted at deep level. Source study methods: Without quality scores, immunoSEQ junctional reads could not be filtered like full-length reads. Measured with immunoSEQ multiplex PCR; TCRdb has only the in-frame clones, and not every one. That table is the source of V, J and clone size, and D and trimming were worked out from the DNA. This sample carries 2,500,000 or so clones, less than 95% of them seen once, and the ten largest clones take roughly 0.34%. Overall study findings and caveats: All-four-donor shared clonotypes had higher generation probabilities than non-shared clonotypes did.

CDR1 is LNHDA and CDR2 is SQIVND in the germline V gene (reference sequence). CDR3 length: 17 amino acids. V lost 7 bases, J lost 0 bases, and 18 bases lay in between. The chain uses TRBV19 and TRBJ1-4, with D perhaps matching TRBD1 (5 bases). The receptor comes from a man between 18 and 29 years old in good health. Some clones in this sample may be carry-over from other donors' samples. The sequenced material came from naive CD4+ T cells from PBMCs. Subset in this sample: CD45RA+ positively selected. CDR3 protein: CASIPSGPLATNEKLFF. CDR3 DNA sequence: TGTGCCAGTATCCCGTCGGGGCCTCTTGCAACTAATGAAAAACTGTTTTTT.